Listed below are T cell receptor beta chains from one sample, sequenced in a study of control samples from healthy donors and cancer patients. Clones were read by immunoSEQ multiplex PCR, and TCRdb kept only the in-frame ones, dropping some. This table holds approximately 130,000 clones, roughly 91% found once. The sequencing sample was made of blood. All receptors come from a man aged 40-50 years in good health. Both conserved end residues are part of each CDR3.

J gene,V gene,CDR3 protein
TRBJ1-3,TRBV29-1,CSVIVGNTIYF
TRBJ1-1,TRBV29-1,CSVGGLGGTEAFF
TRBJ1-6,TRBV19,CASSMIPDFYNSPLHF
TRBJ1-1,TRBV30,CAWSLAGRTEAFF
TRBJ2-4,TRBV7-2,CASSTDRGNIQYF
TRBJ1-5,TRBV10-3,CAISDGSHQPQHF
TRBJ1-4,TRBV24-1,CATSESSTNEKLFF
TRBJ2-5,TRBV5-6,CASSLEGQINLETQYF
TRBJ2-7,TRBV5-6,CASSFITRTYEQYF
TRBJ2-7,TRBV7-8,CASSPRQESSYEQYF